This T cell receptor beta chain was recovered during a study of tumor-infiltrating lymphocytes in primary liver carcinoma (dated by TCRdb to 2016 to 2017). Concerning the study at large: Between late 2015 and 2016, a few patients in China with histopathologically diagnosed primary liver carcinoma had surgical resection. Reproducibility between technical replicate repertoires was high, with correlation coefficients above 0.95 and mean shared-clone rates about 0.9. A total of 35 specimens from 5 patients, comprising some 25 tumor regions, 5 adjacent noncancerous liver tissues and 5 peripheral blood samples, were covered by TCRbeta repertoire sequencing. Roughly 3.65 to 7.13 million productive TCRbeta reads were obtained per sample, and no significant difference in read depth was found between tissue types. The five patients had tumors staged T1-T3 N0M0, with maximum diameters ranging from about 4.2 to 10 cm. The five patients, three men and two women aged 30 to 69 years, had hepatocellular carcinoma (four) or combined HCC and intrahepatic cholangiocarcinoma (one). The study combined TCRbeta repertoire sequencing, expression microarrays and whole-exome sequencing across five regions of each liver tumor, with adjacent normal tissue and blood. Study-level results and caveats: Bulk unsorted samples precluded comparing CD4+ and CD8+ T cell repertoires. Pairs of tumor regions showed greater repertoire overlap (mean 36%) than tumor-adjacent pairs (approximately 17%) or tumor-blood pairs (around 15%), which is consistent with antigen-driven expansion. Because sequencing covered only the TCR beta chain and unpaired alpha chains were not captured, true repertoire diversity is likely underestimated. The top 250 clones made up a significantly larger repertoire fraction in tumors than in blood (p = 0.039). With just 4 or 5 patients in the study, the authors point out that the findings should be validated in a larger study.

Starting from 450 to 500 ng total RNA, TCRbeta-specific cDNA was produced by reverse transcription with a constant-region primer and ProtoScript II reverse transcriptase. Three nested multiplex PCR rounds, following a slightly modified ARM-PCR procedure, were used to build the TCRbeta libraries. Sample barcodes and Illumina adapters were added in a final 25-cycle PCR using Deep VentR polymerase. Before sequencing, amplicons between 200 and 500 bp were purified from gel using a QIAquick gel extraction kit. The TCRbeta amplicons were sequenced with 250-bp paired-end reads on an Illumina HiSeq 2500. Per the original workflow: Quality trimming of reads was performed with Trimmomatic v0.33, and paired reads were merged with FLASH v1.2.11 so that full CDR3 sequences could be recovered. MiGEC v1.2.1b assigned V, D and J germline segments to the rearranged TCRbeta sequences. VDJtools v1.0.0 computed clonotype statistics and Shannon-Wiener diversity indices. Except for diversity analysis, only the 250 most abundant clonotypes of each sample were used in subsequent analyses to reduce sampling bias. The public reads were run again by TCRdb, first through fastp at Q25 and then through MiXCR, and only productive beta chains were kept. Each entry is one CDR3 protein sequence, shown with its most common DNA and genes. V and J calls and clone size were set by TCRdb, not the authors. The sample table shows hundreds of thousands of distinct CDR3 sequences, and around 50% are seen once. Jointly, the top ten make up approximately 17% of the sample.

TRIzol reagent was used to extract blood RNA from unsorted whole blood, while the DNeasy Blood & Tissue kit provided the germline DNA. Chronic HBV infection was present in the patients, and the patients were treatment-naive at sampling. Approximately 3.8 milliliters of peripheral blood were collected into K2EDTA tubes before surgery. On this clonotype: Its binding antigen is unknown. No base quality values were provided; no much bigger clone lies one nucleotide off.

This clonotype originated in a woman aged 30 to 39 with primary liver carcinoma and hepatitis B virus infection. Sequencing was carried out using peripheral blood.

The nucleotide sequence reads as follows: TGCAGCGCTTGGAGCGGGATAAACACCGGGGAGCTGTTTTTT. Translated, it reads CSAWSGINTGELFF. The sequence links TRBV29-1 to TRBJ2-2, with TRBD2 matching 7 junction bases. Based on the germline V gene, the CDR1 and CDR2 sequences are SQVTM and ANQGSEA. V loses 7 bases at its end and J loses 2 bases; junction bases beyond the gene matches: 7. The CDR3 covers 14 residues, taking in both the cysteine and the phenylalanine. CDR3 DNA only is kept here, 42 bases in frame from base 1.